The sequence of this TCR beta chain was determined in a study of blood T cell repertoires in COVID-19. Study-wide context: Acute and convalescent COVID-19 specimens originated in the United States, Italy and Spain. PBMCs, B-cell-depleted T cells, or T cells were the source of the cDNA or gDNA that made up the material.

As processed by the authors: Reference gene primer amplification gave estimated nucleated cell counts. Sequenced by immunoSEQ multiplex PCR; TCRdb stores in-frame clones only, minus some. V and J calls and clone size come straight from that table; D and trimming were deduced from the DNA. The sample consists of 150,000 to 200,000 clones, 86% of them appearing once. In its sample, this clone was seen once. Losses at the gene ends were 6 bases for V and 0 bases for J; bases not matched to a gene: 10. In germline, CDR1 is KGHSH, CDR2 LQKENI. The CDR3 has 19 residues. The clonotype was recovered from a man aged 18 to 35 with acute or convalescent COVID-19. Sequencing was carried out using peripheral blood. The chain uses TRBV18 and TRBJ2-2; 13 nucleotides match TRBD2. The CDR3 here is CASSPVGLAGVANTGELFF. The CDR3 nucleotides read TGTGCCAGCTCGCCGGTAGGACTAGCGGGGGTCGCGAACACCGGGGAGCTGTTTTTT.